This T cell receptor beta chain stems from a study of shared clonotypes between healthy human individuals. The donors, all of them Caucasian adults, lived in Nashville, Tennessee. At the deep level, the assay was run. On ten immunoSEQ deep assay plates, unsorted PBMC DNA was sequenced. Original analysis: Junction-only sequences without quality scores were provided by ImmunoSEQ, so filtering was different. Profiling relied on immunoSEQ multiplex PCR, and the TCRdb table lists in-frame clones only, not all of them. Clone size and the V and J calls come from that table; the DNA yielded D and trimming. Among around 430,000 clones listed, 70% to 80% were seen once. CDR1 and CDR2 (germline): MNHNY, SVGAGI (reference sequence). This CDR3 contains 16 residues. V was clipped by 2 bases and J by 1 base, with 11 bases between them.

The V gene is TRBV6-6, the J gene TRBJ2-2; D is unresolved. The source of this sequence is a woman between 40 and 50 years old in good health. Some clones in this sample may be carry-over from other donors' samples. The sample was PBMCs. CDR3 protein: CASSYGGRGNTGELFF. In DNA form, the CDR3 reads TGTGCCAGCAGTTACGGTGGCAGAGGGAACACCGGGGAGCTGTTTTTT.